This T cell receptor beta chain came from a study of CD8+ T cells in alopecia areata. Study conclusions and caveats: Scalp clonality decreased significantly with tofacitinib, and so did expanded CD8+ clones among the top 100.

Germline CDR1 and CDR2: SNHLY and FYNNEI. Trimming pared 0 bases from V and 1 base from J, leaving 15 bases between. This CDR3 has 17 residues. The treatment was: oral pan-JAK inhibitor, 5-10 mg twice daily. Once RNA had been extracted, it was reverse transcribed into cDNA to act as the sequencing template. Measured with immunoSEQ multiplex PCR; TCRdb has only the in-frame clones, and not every one. This table has around 100,000 clones, around 44% appearing once. Notes on this clone: Its antigen is not identified.

The receptor was isolated from a human donor with alopecia areata. The material sequenced was CD8+ T cells sorted from blood, taken at week 24, from a patient treated with tofacitinib. The chain couples TRBV2 to TRBJ1-1, with D tentatively TRBD1 (5 bases). CDR3: CASSEALVRGRNTEAFF. Written as DNA, the CDR3 is TGTGCCAGCAGTGAAGCGCTTGTGCGGGGACGGAACACTGAAGCTTTCTTT.